The 28 T cell receptor beta chains below come from one sample, sequenced in a study of T cells in narcolepsy. Using immunoSEQ multiplex PCR, the repertoire was profiled, and TCRdb retains in-frame clones only, with some absent. The sample shows under 25,000 clones, 80% to 90% of them seen only once. Specimen: CD45RA- memory CD4+ T cells from PBMCs. These receptors were collected from a human donor with narcolepsy.

There are a few counts of this clone. V gene TRBV27 combines with J gene TRBJ2-2; TRBD2 matches at 9 bases. CDR1 and CDR2 from the germline V gene are MNHEY and SMNVEV (reference sequence). The CDR3 is 17 amino acids. Trimming at V came to 3 bases and at J to 4 bases, leaving 9 bases not matched to a gene. Here the CDR3 DNA reads TGTGCCAGCAGTTTGGGTAGCGGGAGAGGAGTCACCGGGGAGCTGTTTTTT. It specifies CASSLGSGRGVTGELFF.

The V gene is TRBV5-4, the J gene TRBJ2-1; 9 bases are shared with TRBD2. Germline values: CDR1 SGHNT, CDR2 YYREEE (reference sequence). V shed 0 bases, J shed 5 bases, and the junction held 6 bases outside the gene matches. This CDR3 region has 16 residues. The CDR3 DNA follows: TGTGCCAGCAGCTTGGGATGGTTAGCGGGGGACAATGAGCAGTTCTTC. Residues: CASSLGWLAGDNEQFF. Full variable domain (remainder filled in from reference TRBV5-4 and TRBJ2-1): ETGVTQSPTHLIKTRGQQVTLRCSSQSGHNTVSWYQQALGQGPQFIFQYYREEENGRGNFPPRFSGLQFPNYSSELNVNALELDDSALYLCASSLGWLAGDNEQFFGPGTRLTVL.

The chain carries TRBV21-1 and TRBJ1-3; TRBD1 is the table's D call, not checked against the DNA. TRBV21-1 is termed a pseudogene. The CDR3 loop spans 19 amino acids. Written as DNA, the CDR3 is TGTGCCAGCAGCAAAAAGTACGTGGAGGGGGCCCACGGTGGAAACACCATATATTTT. This translates into CASSKKYVEGAHGGNTIYF.

The CDR3 region is CASGAYQGVYNSPLHF. The CDR3 DNA follows: TGTGCCAGCGGGGCCTACCAGGGCGTCTATAATTCACCCCTCCACTTT. The rearrangement links TRBV9 to TRBJ1-6, with a possible D match to TRBD1 (5 bases). CDR1 and CDR2 (germline): SGDLS, YYNGEE. The CDR3 contains 16 residues. V lost 7 bases and J 3 bases, leaving 17 bases between the germline ends.

The gene calls are TRBV5-1 and TRBJ2-7; tentatively, D is TRBD1 (6 bases). Per the germline V gene, CDR1 is SGHRS and CDR2 is YFSETQ. The CDR3 has 12 residues. V lost 8 bases, J lost 3 bases, and 12 bases lay in between. The CDR3 protein is CASSRDNYEQYF. CDR3 DNA sequence: TGCGCCAGTTCCCGGGACAACTACGAGCAGTACTTC.

The V gene is TRBV5-1, the J gene TRBJ1-2; TRBD1 aligns across 7 bases. Germline CDR1 is SGHRS and CDR2 is YFSETQ. Trimming removed 4 bases from V and 2 bases from J; junction bases left unmatched: 2. This CDR3 is 13 amino acids long. CDR3 DNA: TGCGCCAGCAGCAGGGGACAGAACTATGGCTACACCTTC. Its protein is CASSRGQNYGYTF. Filled out from reference TRBV5-1 and TRBJ1-2, the complete variable domain reads KAGVTQTPRYLIKTRGQQVTLSCSPISGHRSVSWYQQTPGQGLQFLFEYFSETQRNKGNFPGRFSGRQFSNSRSEMNVSTLELGDSALYLCASSRGQNYGYTFGSGTRLTVV.

In its sample, this clone was seen a few times. The chain employs TRBV5-1 and TRBJ2-3, with D possibly being TRBD2 (5 bases). Germline V gives CDR1 SGHRS, CDR2 YFSETQ. The CDR3 loop spans 13 amino acids. Trimming pared 4 bases from V and 2 bases from J, leaving 8 bases between. The CDR3 DNA sequence: TGCGCCAGCAGCCATCGGGACACAGATACGCAGTATTTT. Its protein product is CASSHRDTDTQYF.

This chain joins TRBV19 and TRBJ2-7; D gene uncertain. Trimming cost V 0 bases and J 1 base, with 7 bases left between them. The CDR3 is 14 residues long. The germline gives CDR1 LNHDA, CDR2 SQIVND (reference sequence). CDR3 nucleotides: TGTGCCAGTAGTATAGAAGGCACATCCTACGAGCAGTACTTC. This codes for CASSIEGTSYEQYF.

This clone has just a few counts. The gene calls are TRBV4-3 and TRBJ1-6; TRBD1 agrees at 9 bases. Germline-derived CDR1 and CDR2 are LGHNA and YSLEER. J gave up 7 bases and V 6 bases, and 4 bases lay outside the gene matches. CDR3 size: 14 residues. The DNA for the CDR3 is TGCGCCAGCAGGTTTGGGACAGGGAATTCACCCCTCCACTTT. Amino acids: CASRFGTGNSPLHF.

This chain links TRBV18 with TRBJ2-2; the match to TRBD2 covers 7 bases. Losses at the gene ends were 3 bases for V and 1 base for J; bases not matched to a gene: 2. Germline CDR1 KGHSH, CDR2 LQKENI. The CDR3 covers 15 residues. The CDR3, as DNA: TGTGCCAGCTCACCGCGGGGGTGGAACACCGGGGAGCTGTTTTTT. Encoded protein: CASSPRGWNTGELFF.

The V gene is TRBV4-1, the J gene TRBJ2-2; weak D call: TRBD2 (6 bases). The V end was cut by 6 bases, the J end by 5 bases, with 13 bases between. The CDR3 is 14 amino acids. The germline V gene has CDR1 MGHRA and CDR2 YSYEKL. The CDR3 DNA sequence: TGCGCCAGCAGGTGGGACTTAATAACCGGGGAGCTGTTTTTT. As protein: CASRWDLITGELFF.

This clone was recorded once. This chain connects TRBV19 to TRBJ1-3; TRBD1 matches at 8 bases. CDR1 is LNHDA, CDR2 SQIVND, per germline (reference sequence). V trimming: 4 bases; J trimming: 0 bases; junction bases outside the gene matches: 8. This CDR3 spans 17 amino acids. CDR3 residues: CASSTTGTGRSGNTIYF. The CDR3 region has the DNA TGTGCCAGTAGTACAACCGGGACAGGACGCTCTGGAAACACCATATATTTT.

The J gene is TRBJ2-1, the V gene TRBV11-3; D possibly corresponds to TRBD2 (5 bases). Germline CDR1 reads SGHNT; CDR2 reads YENEEA. The CDR3 is made up of 12 amino acids. V was trimmed by 2 bases and J by 9 bases, leaving 8 bases between them. The CDR3 sequence: CASSLSEGEQFF. The DNA for the CDR3 is TGTGCCAGCAGCTTAAGTGAGGGTGAGCAGTTCTTC.

This clone was seen only a few times. This chain joins TRBV10-1 and TRBJ2-7; no clear D. Per germline, CDR1 WNHNN and CDR2 SYGVQD (reference sequence). The germline V and J ends were trimmed by 4 bases and 4 bases, with 8 bases remaining between them. The CDR3 totals 12 residues. The CDR3 sequence is CASSGGPYEQYF. In DNA form, the CDR3 reads TGCGCCAGCAGTGGCGGACCGTACGAGCAGTACTTC.

V is TRBV18 and J is TRBJ1-2; D perhaps matches TRBD1 (5 bases). Trimming took 2 bases from V and 4 from J, leaving 11 bases between them. The CDR3 covers 14 residues. Germline V gene lookup returns CDR1 KGHSH and CDR2 LQKENI. The CDR3 is CASSPSQGSYGYTF. The CDR3 DNA sequence: TGTGCCAGCTCACCATCGCAGGGAAGCTATGGCTACACCTTC.

The rearrangement links TRBV4-3 to TRBJ2-3; tentative D call: TRBD1 (5 bases). The V gene lost 4 bases and the J gene lost 0 bases, with 14 bases spanning the gap. The length of the CDR3 is 16 residues. Per germline, CDR1 LGHNA and CDR2 YSLEER. CDR3 DNA sequence: TGCGCCAGCAGCCTACAGGTCGAAGTGAGCACAGATACGCAGTATTTT. Its translation is CASSLQVEVSTDTQYF.

The chain recombines TRBV19 with TRBJ2-7, with a weak D call TRBD1 (5 bases). The V end was cut by 6 bases, the J end by 2 bases, with 11 bases between. This CDR3 contains 13 residues. The germline V gene has CDR1 LNHDA and CDR2 SQIVND (reference sequence). The CDR3 DNA sequence: TGTGCCAGTAGAGGGGCAGACACCTACGAGCAGTACTTC. Protein: CASRGADTYEQYF.

This chain joins TRBV6-5 and TRBJ1-1; D remains ambiguous. V shed 7 bases and J shed 1 base, with 13 bases lying between them. Germline-derived CDR1 and CDR2 are MNHEY and SVGAGI. This CDR3 has 14 residues. In nucleotides, the CDR3 is TGTGCCAGCAAGCATGACGCGGGGAACACTGAAGCTTTCTTT. Amino acid sequence: CASKHDAGNTEAFF.

The chain joins TRBV29-1 to TRBJ2-6; no clear D gene. The length of the CDR3 is 15 residues. Germline V gives CDR1 SQVTM, CDR2 ANQGSEA. V lost 3 bases to trimming and J lost 2 bases, with 11 bases between them. The CDR3 DNA reads as TGCAGCGTTGAGGGTTGGCAGGCTGGGGCCAACGTCCTGACTTTC. Its translation: CSVEGWQAGANVLTF.

The sample holds one count of this clone. The chain combines TRBV6-5 with TRBJ2-1; D remains ambiguous. The length of the CDR3 is 15 residues. Germline assignment: CDR1 MNHEY and CDR2 SVGAGI. V lost 5 bases to trimming and J lost 6 bases, with 17 bases between them. The CDR3, as DNA: TGTGCCAGCAGTCGACAACCGGAACAGATCAATGAGCAGTTCTTC. Its translation: CASSRQPEQINEQFF.

The gene calls are TRBV27 and TRBJ2-3, with 11 bases that match TRBD1. CDR1 is MNHEY, CDR2 SMNVEV, per germline (reference sequence). With 5 bases clipped from V and 6 bases from J, the junction kept 10 bases outside the gene matches. This CDR3 has 16 amino acids. The DNA for the CDR3 is TGTGCCAGCAGTCCGCTACAGGGACAGGGGGTTGATACGCAGTATTTT. As protein: CASSPLQGQGVDTQYF.

The rearrangement links TRBV25-1 to TRBJ1-1; D is uncertain. CDR3 size: 14 residues. Per the germline V gene, CDR1 is MGHDK and CDR2 is SYGVNS. Trimming removed 6 bases from V and 0 bases from J, with 11 bases in between. The CDR3 here is CASSNGALNTEAFF. DNA for the CDR3: TGTGCCAGCAGCAACGGCGCTTTGAACACTGAAGCTTTCTTT.

The chain employs TRBV5-6 and TRBJ2-7; D uncertain. Trimming removed 1 base from V and 6 bases from J, with 11 bases in between. Germline values: CDR1 SGHDT, CDR2 YYEEEE. The CDR3 runs 13 residues. The CDR3, as DNA: TGTGCCAGCAGCTTGTCGCAGGCCTCCGAGCAGTACTTC. This sequence encodes CASSLSQASEQYF.

The V and J genes are TRBV15 and TRBJ2-1; a possible D gene is TRBD1 (5 bases). CDR1 and CDR2 from the germline V gene are LNHNV and YYDKDF (reference sequence). The germline V and J ends were trimmed by 4 bases and 9 bases, with 13 bases remaining between them. CDR3 length: 13 residues. The CDR3 region is CATSIQGRGEQFF. The CDR3 DNA is TGTGCCACCAGCATCCAGGGAAGAGGTGAGCAGTTCTTC. Full variable domain (rest looked up from reference TRBV15 and TRBJ2-1): DAMVIQNPRYQVTQFGKPVTLSCSQTLNHNVMYWYQQKSSQAPKLLFHYYDKDFNNEADTPDNFQSRRPNTSFCFLDIRSPGLGDTAMYLCATSIQGRGEQFFGPGTRLTVL.

This clone was recorded only once. This chain uses TRBV6-5 with TRBJ1-6; D remains ambiguous. The CDR3 has 13 residues. Looked up from germline, CDR1 is MNHEY and CDR2 is SVGAGI. Deletions cut 5 bases from V and 8 bases from J, with 10 bases between. The CDR3 DNA is TGTGCCAGCAGTCGGACCCTGGATTCACCCCTCCACTTT. Its translation is CASSRTLDSPLHF.

The J gene is TRBJ2-1, the V gene TRBV7-2, with TRBD2 as a possible D gene (6 bases). The ends were cut back, 5 bases at V and 8 bases at J, with 13 bases in the middle. Germline CDR1 reads SGHTA; CDR2 reads FQGNSA. CDR3 length: 13 amino acids. The CDR3 here is CASSRPGDYEQFF. CDR3 DNA: TGTGCCAGCAGCCGCCCGGGGGACTATGAGCAGTTCTTC.

The V call is TRBV6-1, the J call TRBJ2-3; D is possibly TRBD2 (6 bases). Trimming pared 3 bases from V and 2 bases from J, leaving 12 bases between. CDR1 and CDR2 from the germline V gene are MNHNS and SASEGT. The CDR3 covers 15 residues. CDR3 in DNA: TGTGCCAGCAGTGAGGGGGGTAGGGACACAGATACGCAGTATTTT. It encodes CASSEGGRDTDTQYF.

V is TRBV29-1 and J is TRBJ2-5; unclear D gene. The CDR3 extends over 15 amino acids. Germline V gene sequence: CDR1 SQVTM, CDR2 ANQGSEA. V lost 3 bases and J lost 2, with 16 bases in between. The CDR3 reads CSVDQTSLEQETQYF. The CDR3 nucleotides read TGCAGCGTTGACCAAACTTCCCTCGAGCAAGAGACCCAGTACTTC.